Listed below are T cell receptor beta chains from one sample, sequenced in a study of regulatory T cells in long-lasting Graves disease. TCRdb recomputed calls from the multiplex PCR reads with MiXCR, one row per CDR3 protein. This sample carries a few hundred thousand distinct CDR3 sequences, roughly 20% of them seen once, and the ten largest clones take 25% to 35%. This specimen consisted of peripheral blood mononuclear cells (PBMCs), obtained when the disease was refractory, from a patient treated with antithyroid drugs. These receptors originate from a woman aged 35 to 49 with Graves disease. Each CDR3 is given with its conserved first and last residue. Fields, in order: clone size, V gene, D gene, J gene, CDR3 protein, CDR3 DNA. D genes are given only for firm matches. Clone size is stated in some rows and not others, as once, few, many or a class when expanded.

size: NA; V: TRBV5-1; D: TRBD2; J: TRBJ2-7; CDR3: CASSLEGGSLRNEQYF; DNA: TGCGCCAGCAGCTTAGAGGGCGGGAGCCTGAGGAACGAGCAGTACTTC
size: few; V: TRBV5-1; D: TRBD1; J: TRBJ1-3; CDR3: CASSLAGTVSGNTIYF; DNA: TGCGCCAGCAGCTTGGCGGGGACAGTCTCTGGAAACACCATATATTTT
size: once; V: TRBV2; D: NA; J: TRBJ2-1; CDR3: CASRGAGDPGSDYEQFF; DNA: TGTGCCAGCAGGGGGGCCGGGGATCCCGGGAGCGACTACGAGCAGTTCTTC
size: NA; V: TRBV5-1; D: NA; J: TRBJ2-7; CDR3: CASSIDSPLNEQYF; DNA: TGCGCCAGCAGCATAGATAGCCCTCTCAACGAGCAGTACTTC
size: many; V: TRBV28; D: NA; J: TRBJ1-2; CDR3: CASSLGHYYGYTF; DNA: TGTGCCAGCAGTTTGGGTCACTACTATGGCTACACCTTC
size: NA; V: TRBV29-1; D: NA; J: TRBJ1-1; CDR3: CSVLGLNTEAFF; DNA: TGCAGCGTGTTAGGGCTTAACACTGAAGCTTTCTTT
size: many; V: TRBV27; D: NA; J: TRBJ2-7; CDR3: CASSLSRTYEQYF; DNA: TGTGCCAGCAGTTTATCTCGGACCTACGAGCAGTACTTC
size: NA; V: TRBV18; D: TRBD2; J: TRBJ2-5; CDR3: CASSPTSAQETQYF; DNA: TGTGCCAGCTCACCGACTAGCGCTCAAGAGACCCAGTACTTC
size: few; V: TRBV6-2/TRBV6-3; D: TRBD1; J: TRBJ2-7; CDR3: CASTYQSGQGSEQYF; DNA: TGTGCCAGCACCTACCAGTCGGGACAGGGCAGCGAGCAGTACTTC
size: few; V: TRBV7-9; D: TRBD1; J: TRBJ1-4; CDR3: CASSPGQGVKRDNEKLFF; DNA: TGTGCCAGCAGCCCCGGACAGGGTGTAAAAAGGGATAATGAAAAACTGTTTTTT
size: many; V: TRBV28; D: NA; J: TRBJ2-1; CDR3: CASSFDPASSSYNEQFF; DNA: TGTGCCAGCAGTTTTGATCCAGCATCGAGCTCCTACAATGAGCAGTTCTTC
size: few; V: TRBV12-3/TRBV12-4; D: NA; J: TRBJ1-1; CDR3: CASSFFTRHTEAFF; DNA: TGTGCCAGCAGTTTTTTCACCCGCCACACTGAAGCTTTCTTT
size: NA; V: TRBV20-1; D: NA; J: TRBJ2-5; CDR3: CSASVGSRETQYF; DNA: TGCAGTGCCTCGGTCGGGAGTCGAGAGACCCAGTACTTC
size: many; V: TRBV7-3; D: TRBD2; J: TRBJ2-5; CDR3: CASSLGLAGGPGETQYF; DNA: TGTGCCAGCAGCTTAGGACTAGCGGGAGGGCCGGGGGAGACCCAGTACTTC
size: few; V: TRBV20-1; D: NA; J: TRBJ2-6; CDR3: CSAYGHSGANVLTF; DNA: TGCAGTGCCTATGGTCACTCTGGGGCCAACGTCCTGACTTTC
size: NA; V: TRBV5-6; D: NA; J: TRBJ1-3; CDR3: CASSLASGSPSGNTIYF; DNA: TGTGCCAGCAGCTTGGCGTCTGGATCCCCCTCTGGAAACACCATATATTTT
size: once; V: TRBV7-3; D: TRBD2; J: TRBJ2-2; CDR3: CASSEGLAGVWIGELFF; DNA: TGTGCCAGCAGCGAGGGACTAGCGGGAGTTTGGATCGGGGAGCTGTTTTTT
size: NA; V: TRBV28; D: NA; J: TRBJ2-7; CDR3: CATNGHAKGPSEQYF; DNA: TGTGCCACCAACGGACACGCAAAAGGGCCTTCCGAGCAGTATTTC
size: NA; V: TRBV20-1; D: TRBD2; J: TRBJ2-7; CDR3: CSDREVYEQYF; DNA: TGCAGTGATCGGGAGGTCTACGAGCAGTACTTC
size: many; V: TRBV5-1; D: NA; J: TRBJ2-7; CDR3: CASSLAGHFYEQYF; DNA: TGCGCCAGCAGCTTGGCCGGACACTTCTACGAGCAGTACTTC
size: NA; V: TRBV5-6; D: NA; J: TRBJ2-5; CDR3: CASSLAVWGAETQYF; DNA: TGTGCCAGCAGCTTGGCCGTATGGGGCGCGGAGACCCAGTACTTC
size: NA; V: TRBV20-1; D: NA; J: TRBJ2-4; CDR3: CSAMVFLGTLSKNIQYF; DNA: TGCAGTGCTATGGTCTTTTTAGGGACTTTAAGCAAAAACATTCAGTACTTC
size: NA; V: TRBV7-9; D: TRBD1; J: TRBJ2-1; CDR3: CASSSMGDRGYYNEQFF; DNA: TGTGCCAGCAGCTCGATGGGGGACAGGGGCTATTACAATGAGCAGTTCTTC
size: few; V: TRBV5-1; D: NA; J: TRBJ2-7; CDR3: CASSLRGGIYEQYF; DNA: TGCGCCAGCAGCTTAAGAGGGGGGATCTACGAGCAGTACTTC
size: many; V: TRBV11-2; D: NA; J: TRBJ2-7; CDR3: CASSPWKSSYEQYF; DNA: TGTGCCAGCAGCCCTTGGAAGAGTTCCTACGAGCAGTACTTC
size: NA; V: TRBV5-6; D: TRBD1; J: TRBJ2-7; CDR3: CASSTGQAREQYF; DNA: TGTGCCAGCAGCACGGGACAGGCGCGTGAGCAGTACTTC
size: many; V: TRBV11-2; D: NA; J: TRBJ2-7; CDR3: CASSLTDGYEQYF; DNA: TGTGCCAGCAGCTTGACAGACGGCTACGAGCAGTACTTC
size: few; V: TRBV24-1; D: NA; J: TRBJ2-7; CDR3: CATPRTWPSYEQYF; DNA: TGTGCCACCCCAAGAACGTGGCCCTCCTACGAGCAGTACTTC
size: many; V: TRBV2; D: TRBD1; J: TRBJ1-2; CDR3: CATPGQGAYPANYGYTF; DNA: TGTGCCACCCCGGGACAGGGAGCGTATCCCGCTAACTATGGCTACACCTTC
size: many; V: TRBV2; D: NA; J: TRBJ2-5; CDR3: CASSVSGVQETQYF; DNA: TGTGCCAGCAGTGTAAGCGGAGTACAAGAGACCCAGTACTTC
size: many; V: TRBV6-5; D: TRBD2; J: TRBJ2-5; CDR3: CASSYDGLAGGETQYF; DNA: TGTGCCAGCAGTTATGACGGACTAGCGGGGGGAGAGACCCAGTACTTC
size: many; V: TRBV29-1; D: NA; J: TRBJ2-5; CDR3: CSVGGSQETQYF; DNA: TGCAGCGTTGGGGGTAGCCAAGAGACCCAGTACTTC
size: few; V: TRBV28; D: NA; J: TRBJ2-1; CDR3: CASSFAPLYNEQFF; DNA: TGTGCCAGCAGTTTCGCACCACTATACAATGAGCAGTTCTTC
size: many; V: TRBV9; D: TRBD2; J: TRBJ2-7; CDR3: CASSSTSGSYYEQYF; DNA: TGTGCCAGCAGCTCAACTAGCGGGAGTTATTACGAGCAGTACTTC
size: once; V: TRBV28; D: NA; J: TRBJ1-1; CDR3: CASRGGSWAMNTEAFF; DNA: TGTGCCAGCAGGGGGGGATCGTGGGCTATGAACACTGAAGCTTTCTTT
size: many; V: TRBV20-1; D: NA; J: TRBJ1-1; CDR3: CSASTRNTEAFF; DNA: TGCAGTGCTAGTACAAGGAACACTGAAGCTTTCTTT
size: many; V: TRBV5-1; D: NA; J: TRBJ2-4; CDR3: CASSLEENIQYF; DNA: TGCGCCAGCAGCTTGGAGGAAAACATTCAGTACTTC
size: many; V: TRBV3-1; D: NA; J: TRBJ2-5; CDR3: CASSQNSGQETQYF; DNA: TGTGCCAGCAGCCAAAATAGCGGCCAAGAGACCCAGTACTTC
size: NA; V: TRBV7-3; D: NA; J: TRBJ1-1; CDR3: CASSLYAGSTEAFF; DNA: TGTGCCAGCAGCTTATATGCGGGGAGCACTGAAGCTTTCTTT
size: NA; V: TRBV7-2; D: TRBD2; J: TRBJ2-7; CDR3: CASSQPGLAGVGTYEQYF; DNA: TGTGCCAGCAGCCAACCGGGACTAGCGGGAGTGGGAACCTACGAGCAGTACTTC
size: NA; V: TRBV9; D: NA; J: TRBJ2-4; CDR3: CASSATPVRGNIQYF; DNA: TGTGCCAGCAGCGCCACCCCGGTGAGAGGGAACATTCAGTACTTC
size: NA; V: TRBV19; D: NA; J: TRBJ1-4; CDR3: CASSPTVANEKLFF; DNA: TGTGCCAGTAGTCCGACGGTCGCTAATGAAAAACTGTTTTTT
size: NA; V: TRBV3-1; D: TRBD1; J: TRBJ1-1; CDR3: CASSSGGKVAEAFF; DNA: TGTGCCAGCAGTTCAGGGGGCAAGGTCGCTGAAGCTTTCTTT